Following are 27 T cell receptor beta chains from one sample sequenced in a study of early T cells in non-severe SARS-CoV-2 infection (dated by TCRdb to about 2021). The receptor library was made with 5' RACE. The instrument given in TCRdb is NextSeq 500. TCRdb trimmed the raw reads at Q25, called clones with MiXCR and kept productive beta chains. Under each unique CDR3 protein, matching rows form one entry showing the most common genes and DNA. Recorded for this sample are around 27,000 distinct CDR3 sequences; around 7% of them occurred a single time. The top ten constitute about 40% of the sample. Specimen: whole blood. These receptors were collected from an adult who was a healthcare worker with PCR-confirmed SARS-CoV-2 infection or an uninfected control (not recorded which).

For the CDR3, the DNA is TGCAGTGCTGGGGGGGCGGGAGGCCATGGAGATACGCAGTATTTT. The encoded protein is CSAGGAGGHGDTQYF. The chain carries TRBV20-1 and TRBJ2-3; 8 bases are a match to TRBD2. Germline loops: CDR1 DFQATT, CDR2 SNEGSKA (reference sequence). This CDR3 has 15 amino acids. With V trimmed by 5 bases and J by 5 bases, 12 bases remained unmatched.

In its sample, this clonotype was seen a few times. This chain links TRBV19 with TRBJ1-1; possible D gene TRBD1, 5 bases. The CDR3 spans 12 residues. The V gene lost 4 bases and the J gene lost 10 bases, with 13 bases spanning the gap. CDR1 LNHDA and CDR2 SQIVND come from the germline V gene (reference sequence). The CDR3 DNA sequence: TGTGCCAGTAGTAATCTCAGGGATGGAGCTTTCTTT. It translates to CASSNLRDGAFF.

Note on this clonotype: Given a much more abundant clone one base away, this may be a read error. The CDR3 DNA is TGTGCCAGTAGGTCGACAGGGACGGGAATCCGAGTCGAGCAGCACTTC. Amino acid sequence: CASRSTGTGIRVEQHF. V usage is TRBV19 and J usage is TRBJ2-7; 7 nucleotides line up with TRBD1. Germline lookup yields CDR1 LNHDA and CDR2 SQIVND (reference sequence). CDR3 length: 16 amino acids.

The chain employs TRBV14 and TRBJ2-3; D gene uncertain. CDR3 length: 12 amino acids. V was pared by 5 bases and J by 6 bases, with 9 bases between. The germline V gene encodes CDR1 SGHDN and CDR2 FVKESK. The CDR3 protein is CASSRRWDTQYF. As DNA, the CDR3 is TGTGCCAGCAGCAGAAGGTGGGATACGCAGTATTTT.

This clonotype was counted ten times or more. The chain links TRBV19 to TRBJ2-5; TRBD1 aligns across 12 bases. Germline trimming cut 5 bases from V and 5 bases from J; bases unmatched to any gene: 9. The CDR3 is made up of 16 amino acids. Germline V gene sequence: CDR1 LNHDA, CDR2 SQIVND (reference sequence). CDR3 sequence reads: CASSVQAGTGGETQYF. The CDR3 DNA sequence: TGTGCCAGTAGTGTCCAGGCCGGGACAGGGGGCGAGACCCAGTACTTC.

This clonotype was detected ten times or more. The chain combines TRBV6-1 with TRBJ2-7; tentatively, D is TRBD1 (5 bases). The CDR3 covers 14 residues. Germline CDR1 is MNHNS and CDR2 is SASEGT. The ends were cut back, 3 bases at V and 3 bases at J, with 12 bases in the middle. CDR3 DNA sequence: TGTGCCAGCAGTGACGTTGGGCAGGGCTACGAGCAGTACTTC. Translating gives CASSDVGQGYEQYF.

This clonotype was observed many times. Here the CDR3 reads CASSSGPKREQYF. As DNA, the CDR3 is TGTGCCAGCAGCTCAGGACCGAAACGGGAGCAGTACTTC. The chain has TRBV7-6 and TRBJ2-7; no clear D. V gave up 4 bases and J gave up 7 bases, with 14 bases separating them. CDR3 length: 13 residues. The germline V gene has CDR1 SGHVS and CDR2 FNYEAQ.

This clonotype came up many times. The chain recombines TRBV21-1 with TRBJ2-3; the table's TRBD2 call for D was not verified on the DNA. TRBV21-1 constitutes a pseudogene. The CDR3 runs 18 residues. CDR3 protein: CASSKYPLAGLHTDTQYF. The CDR3, as DNA: TGTGCCAGCAGCAAATATCCCTTAGCGGGGTTACACACAGATACGCAGTATTTT.

This clonotype was picked up many times. The genes are TRBV9 and TRBJ1-1; the D gene is possibly TRBD1 (6 bases). This CDR3 has 13 residues. Trimming shortened V by 4 bases and J by 4 bases, and 11 bases separated the two germline ends. Germline lookup yields CDR1 SGDLS and CDR2 YYNGEE. CDR3 in amino acids: CASSRPGATEAFF. CDR3 coding DNA: TGTGCCAGCAGCCGGCCAGGGGCCACTGAAGCTTTCTTT.

This clonotype has at least ten counts. In DNA, the CDR3 is TGTGCCACCAGCAGAGATCGAGGGGAAGTCTATGGCTACACCTTC. Translated: CATSRDRGEVYGYTF. This rearrangement joins TRBV15 to TRBJ1-2, with D tentatively TRBD1 (5 bases). There are 15 residues in the CDR3. Looked up from germline, CDR1 is LNHNV and CDR2 is YYDKDF (reference sequence). The germline V and J ends were trimmed by 0 bases and 4 bases, with 12 bases remaining between them.

This clonotype was detected many times. The rearrangement links TRBV9 to TRBJ2-3; D gene uncertain. The CDR3 loop spans 12 amino acids. V was cut by 4 bases and J by 4 bases, with 7 bases left in between. CDR1 and CDR2 (germline): SGDLS, YYNGEE. Here the CDR3 DNA reads TGTGCCAGCAGCAGAGACGCAGATACGCAGTATTTT. It specifies CASSRDADTQYF.

This clonotype occurred many times. This CDR3 reads CASGINTEAFF. For the CDR3, the DNA is TGTGCCAGCGGTATTAATACTGAAGCTTTCTTT. The chain couples TRBV12-3 or TRBV12-4 to TRBJ1-1; no definite D call. The CDR3 sequence is 11 residues long. Between the trimmed V and J ends, which lost 8 bases and 5 bases, there was a span of 9 bases.

The chain combines TRBV7-9 with TRBJ2-3; TRBD2 matches at 9 bases. The CDR3 consists of 20 residues. CDR1 and CDR2 (germline): SEHNR, FQNEAQ (reference sequence). J was trimmed by 0 bases and V by 4 bases; bases with no gene match: 17. The CDR3 region has the DNA TGTGCCAGCAGCTCAAAACTAGCGGGCCAGAGTGTAGGAAGCACAGATACGCAGTATTTT. Protein product: CASSSKLAGQSVGSTDTQYF.

A note on this clonotype: Mismatch with germline at one junction end may stem from a read error. This rearrangement joins TRBV10-3 to TRBJ2-3, with TRBD2 matching over 9 bases. The CDR3 consists of 17 residues. Germline V gene data show CDR1 as ENHRY and CDR2 as SYGVKD. The CDR3 loop reads CAISEFSGSVSQDTLYF. The CDR3 bases are TGTGCCATCAGTGAGTTTAGCGGGAGTGTATCTCAAGATACGCTGTATTTT.

This clonotype was recorded at least ten times. This chain joins TRBV12-3 or TRBV12-4 and TRBJ2-5, with TRBD1 identical over 9 bases. V trimming: 4 bases; J trimming: 5 bases; junction bases outside the gene matches: 8. This CDR3 comprises 15 residues. The CDR3 DNA sequence: TGTGCCAGCAGTTGGGCTACAGGGGGCTGGGAGACCCAGTACTTC. Its translation: CASSWATGGWETQYF.

This clonotype was seen many times. The chain recombines TRBV28 with TRBJ2-7; the match to TRBD1 covers 10 bases. V lost 4 bases to trimming and J lost 5 bases; unmatched junction nucleotides: 8. The length of the CDR3 is 15 residues. Germline assignment: CDR1 MDHEN and CDR2 SYDVKM. Here the CDR3 DNA reads TGTGCCAGCAGTTCGGGACAGGGGCGCATCCACGAGCAGTACTTC. It is translated as CASSSGQGRIHEQYF.

Many counts were recorded for this clonotype. The J gene is TRBJ2-5, the V gene TRBV18; D unclear. Trimming pared 1 base from V and 5 bases from J, leaving 8 bases between. CDR1 is KGHSH, CDR2 LQKENI, per germline. The length of the CDR3 is 13 residues. CDR3 region: CASSPQRAETQYF. The DNA for the CDR3 is TGTGCCAGCTCACCACAAAGGGCCGAGACCCAGTACTTC.

At least ten counts were recorded for this clonotype. The V gene is TRBV14, the J gene TRBJ2-1, with D perhaps matching TRBD2 (6 bases). The germline V and J ends were trimmed by 1 base and 10 bases, with 23 bases remaining between them. Germline CDR1 and CDR2: SGHDN and FVKESK. The CDR3 is made up of 17 amino acids. In DNA, the CDR3 is TGTGCCAGCAGCCAAGGGTTGTGGTCAGGAGGGACCTTAGAGCAGTTCTTC. Translating it yields CASSQGLWSGGTLEQFF.

This clonotype was detected many times. The V call is TRBV19, the J call TRBJ2-3; the match to TRBD2 covers 10 bases. There are 14 residues in the CDR3. Germline V CDR1 and CDR2: LNHDA, SQIVND (reference sequence). Trimming at V came to 7 bases and at J to 4 bases, leaving 5 bases not matched to a gene. The CDR3 protein is CASKSGRAADTQYF. Written as DNA, the CDR3 is TGTGCCAGTAAGAGCGGGAGGGCAGCAGATACGCAGTATTTT. Combining the CDR3 with reference TRBV19 and TRBJ2-3 gives the whole variable domain DGGITQSPKYLFRKEGQNVTLSCEQNLNHDAMYWYRQDPGQGLRLIYYSQIVNDFQKGDIAEGYSVSREKKESFPLTVTSAQKNPTAFYLCASKSGRAADTQYFGPGTRLTVL.

This clonotype appeared many times. In nucleotides, the CDR3 is TGTGCCAGCAGCTTGGGAGTGGGCAGGGGCAATCAGCCCCAGCATTTT. Translating it yields CASSLGVGRGNQPQHF. V usage is TRBV5-5 and J usage is TRBJ1-5; perhaps TRBD1 as D (5 bases). V was trimmed by 0 bases and J by 2 bases, leaving 12 bases between them. The germline gives CDR1 SGHKS, CDR2 YYEKEE (reference sequence). The CDR3 extends over 16 amino acids.

This clonotype was seen ten or more times. V and J are TRBV10-3 and TRBJ2-7, with 9 bases fitting TRBD1. This CDR3 is 14 amino acids long. CDR1 and CDR2 (germline): ENHRY, SYGVKD. V shed 3 bases, J shed 3 bases, and the junction held 3 bases outside the gene matches. CDR3 sequence reads: CAISDDRGDYEQYF. In DNA form, the CDR3 reads TGTGCCATCAGTGACGACAGGGGGGACTACGAGCAGTACTTC.

The gene calls are TRBV7-2 and TRBJ2-2; no definite D call. CDR3 size: 15 residues. Germline assignment: CDR1 SGHTA and CDR2 FQGNSA. Between the trimmed V and J ends, which lost 5 bases and 0 bases, there was a span of 10 bases. CDR3 nucleotide sequence: TGTGCCAGCAGCCTATGGACGGCGAACACCGGGGAGCTGTTTTTT. It specifies CASSLWTANTGELFF.

This clonotype was seen a few times. This sequence joins TRBV11-2 and TRBJ2-3, with 7 bases aligning to TRBD1. The CDR3 contains 15 residues. V gave up 1 base and J gave up 1 base; unmatched junction bases: 2. CDR1 SGHAT and CDR2 FQNNGV come from the germline V gene. The CDR3 loop reads CASSLAGQGTDTQYF. CDR3 DNA: TGTGCCAGCAGCTTAGCAGGACAGGGCACAGATACGCAGTATTTT.

This clonotype was picked up a small number of times. The V and J genes are TRBV18 and TRBJ1-3, with 12 bases that match TRBD1. The V gene end was trimmed by 3 bases and the J gene end by 2 bases; junction bases not matched to a gene: 5. The germline V gene has CDR1 KGHSH and CDR2 LQKENI. The CDR3 has 17 amino acids. Here the CDR3 reads CASSPAGQGAPGNTIYF. DNA for the CDR3: TGTGCCAGCTCACCGGCGGGACAGGGGGCTCCTGGAAACACCATATATTTT.

This chain connects TRBV18 to TRBJ2-5; a weak D match, TRBD1 (5 bases). The V end was cut by 2 bases, the J end by 2 bases, with 6 bases between. The CDR3 is 13 residues long. CDR1 and CDR2 (germline): KGHSH, LQKENI. The CDR3 here is CASSPGHQETQYF. DNA for the CDR3: TGTGCCAGCTCACCAGGACATCAAGAGACCCAGTACTTC.

In its sample, this clonotype was seen many times. This chain links TRBV2 with TRBJ1-6, with D possibly being TRBD1 (6 bases). Germline values: CDR1 SNHLY, CDR2 FYNNEI. The V end was cut by 7 bases, the J end by 10 bases, with 14 bases between. This CDR3 region has 13 residues. In DNA, the CDR3 is TGTGCCAGCAAAGGCAGGGGCGGATCACCCCTCCACTTT. Translation: CASKGRGGSPLHF.

This clonotype was seen many times. The chain has TRBV20-1 and TRBJ2-1; tentative D call: TRBD1 (5 bases). The ends were cut back, 5 bases at V and 0 bases at J, with 11 bases in the middle. The length of the CDR3 is 14 residues. Per the germline V gene, CDR1 is DFQATT and CDR2 is SNEGSKA (reference sequence). CDR3 nucleotides: TGCAGTGCTTTTGGACAAAGCTCCTACAATGAGCAGTTCTTC. Its translation is CSAFGQSSYNEQFF.